This TCR beta chain is from a study of CD8 T cells in ankylosing spondylitis. Trimming took off 2 bases at V and 8 bases at J, with 10 bases between the two ends. CDR3 length: 13 residues. CDR1 is MNHNS and CDR2 is SASEGT in the germline V gene. A word on this clonotype: The antigen remains undetermined.

Study outcomes and limitations: Disease-linked clones reportedly concentrated significantly in matched ankylosing spondylitis synovial fluid. Blood from ankylosing spondylitis patients appeared to carry a characteristic eight-variant TCR beta motif. Earlier work had already found some motif variants in reactive arthritis synovial fluid and blood.

TCRdb called the 5' RACE reads again in MiXCR, with one record for every CDR3 protein. The sample consists of roughly 200,000 distinct CDR3 sequences, about a quarter of them appearing once. V is TRBV6-1 and J is TRBJ2-1; a weak D match, TRBD1 (6 bases). The sequencing input was blood, either unsorted or a sorted T cell fraction (not recorded which). This clonotype was sampled from a male donor with ankylosing spondylitis or in good health (not recorded which). Written as DNA, the CDR3 is TGTGCCAGCAGTGAAAACAGGGCGGATGAGCAGTTCTTC. Translation: CASSENRADEQFF.